A single sample gave rise to the 9 T cell receptor beta chains below, sequenced in a study of T cell repertoires in cytomegalovirus infection (dated 2019 in TCRdb). The antigens of these receptors remain unknown. The sequencer was an Illumina HiSeq 1500. The public reads were quality trimmed at Q25 with fastp and then assembled into clones with MiXCR by TCRdb, keeping productive beta chains. Rows are combined by CDR3 protein, so each entry shows the most common genes and DNA. The sample table lists 49,000 or so distinct CDR3 sequences, around 21% of them with a count of one. The ten top clones hold roughly 50% of the sample. Explained via the paper, the treatment or condition label denotes: in vitro stimulation with specific CMV peptide epitopes to enrich CMV-specific T cells. The sequencing used CD8+ T cells from cultured PBMCs, collected from culture after CMV antigen stimulation. All receptors come from a human donor in good health (CMV status not recorded). Some clones in this sample may be carry-over from other donors' samples.

This clonotype was observed many times. The chain employs TRBV7-2 and TRBJ2-7; 10 bases line up with TRBD2. Trimming took 1 base from V and 0 from J; bases not matched to a gene: 3. This CDR3 has 16 amino acids. Germline CDR1 reads SGHTA; CDR2 reads FQGNSA. This CDR3 is CASSLGSGRSSYEQYF. The CDR3 coding sequence is TGTGCCAGCAGCTTAGGTAGCGGGAGGTCCTCCTACGAGCAGTACTTC.

CDR3 residues: CASSVADRAGYTF. CDR3 sequence (DNA): TGTGCCAGCAGCGTAGCGGACAGGGCCGGCTACACCTTC. The chain couples TRBV9 to TRBJ1-2; 8 bases match TRBD1. V lost 0 bases to trimming and J lost 8 bases; unmatched junction nucleotides: 3. The CDR3 is 13 amino acids. Germline V lookup: CDR1 SGDLS, CDR2 YYNGEE. Drawing the rest from reference TRBV9 and TRBJ1-2, the complete variable domain is DSGVTQTPKHLITATGQRVTLRCSPRSGDLSVYWYQQSLDQGLQFLIQYYNGEERAKGNILERFSAQQFPDLHSELNLSSLELGDSALYFCASSVADRAGYTFGSGTRLTVV.

This sequence joins TRBV27 and TRBJ2-2; D gene unclear. The CDR3 runs to 11 residues. Per the germline V gene, CDR1 is MNHEY and CDR2 is SMNVEV (reference sequence). Deletions cut 8 bases from V and 8 bases from J, with 9 bases between. CDR3 in amino acids: CASRVAGELFF. In nucleotides, the CDR3 is TGTGCCAGCCGAGTGGCGGGGGAGCTGTTTTTT.

Only a few counts were recorded for this clonotype. The chain couples TRBV19 to TRBJ2-7; TRBD1 aligns across 10 bases. CDR1 LNHDA and CDR2 SQIVND come from the germline V gene (reference sequence). J gave up 6 bases and V 6 bases, and 5 bases lay outside the gene matches. This CDR3 comprises 13 residues. The CDR3 region has the DNA TGTGCCAGTAGCCTTGACAGGGGGCGCGAGCAGTACTTC. Protein sequence: CASSLDRGREQYF. Full variable domain (rest looked up from reference TRBV19 and TRBJ2-7): DGGITQSPKYLFRKEGQNVTLSCEQNLNHDAMYWYRQDPGQGLRLIYYSQIVNDFQKGDIAEGYSVSREKKESFPLTVTSAQKNPTAFYLCASSLDRGREQYFGPGTRLTVT.

In this sample, this clonotype turned up a few times. The chain recombines TRBV3-1 with TRBJ2-5, with a possible D match to TRBD2 (6 bases). The germline V gene has CDR1 LGHDT and CDR2 YNNKEL (reference sequence). The CDR3 length is 16 residues. With 3 bases removed from V and 5 bases from J, the gap between germline ends came to 19 bases. The CDR3 nucleotides are TGTGCCAGCAGCCACCTCCCGGCGGGGCTGGGCGAGACCCAGTACTTC. Translated, it gives CASSHLPAGLGETQYF.

Only a few counts were recorded for this clonotype. The junction departs from the called germline gene at one end, perhaps through a read error. The chain carries TRBV12-3 or TRBV12-4 and TRBJ2-5; D might be TRBD1 (7 bases). The CDR3 totals 13 residues. CDR3 amino acids: CASSLEGAKTQYF. The CDR3 DNA sequence: TGTGCCAGCAGTTTGGAGGGGGCAAAGACCCAGTACTTT.

This clonotype was detected many times. The CDR3 region has the DNA TGTGCCAGCAAGTACAGGGGTCGATCCTACGAGCAGTACTTC. Translation: CASKYRGRSYEQYF. V and J are TRBV6-5 and TRBJ2-7; 7 bases match TRBD1. V gave up 7 bases and J gave up 1 base; unmatched junction bases: 7. The CDR3 is 14 residues long. Germline CDR1 and CDR2: MNHEY and SVGAGI.

This clonotype was seen repeatedly, ten times or more. This chain connects TRBV12-3 or TRBV12-4 to TRBJ2-2; a possible D gene is TRBD1 (6 bases). Trimming took 6 bases from V and 5 from J, leaving 10 bases between them. CDR3 length: 13 residues. The CDR3 protein is CASRSGTTGELFF. In nucleotides, the CDR3 is TGTGCCAGCAGATCAGGGACAACCGGGGAGCTGTTTTTT.

This clonotype was detected many times. The rearrangement uses TRBV9 and TRBJ2-3; no clear D gene. CDR1 SGDLS and CDR2 YYNGEE come from the germline V gene. V was trimmed by 6 bases and J by 2 bases, leaving 16 bases between them. The CDR3 consists of 15 residues. The CDR3 reads CASTASSKVTDTQYF. The CDR3 DNA reads as TGTGCCAGCACCGCCAGCTCGAAGGTCACAGATACGCAGTATTTT.